This T cell receptor beta chain originates from a study of OX40 agonist ivuxolimab in advanced cancers. Germline V gene data show CDR1 as GTSNPN and CDR2 as SVGIG (reference sequence). CDR3 size: 14 residues. Between the trimmed V and J ends, which lost 3 bases and 7 bases, there was a span of 15 bases. Measured with immunoSEQ multiplex PCR; TCRdb has only the in-frame clones, and not every one. This sample yields about 77,000 clones, of which roughly 84% are seen a single time; 6.2% belongs to the top ten. This clone was seen only a few times. This sample comprised CD4+ or CD8+ T cells sorted from blood, obtained in a trial of the OX40 agonist ivuxolimab. The origin of this receptor is an adult with an advanced solid tumor such as melanoma, head and neck, liver or kidney cancer. The chain has TRBV30 and TRBJ2-2; TRBD2 might be the D (7 bases). Here the CDR3 DNA reads TGTGCCTGGAGGGGGGGGGCCGGGAGCGGGGAGCTGTTTTTT. Translation gives CAWRGGAGSGELFF.